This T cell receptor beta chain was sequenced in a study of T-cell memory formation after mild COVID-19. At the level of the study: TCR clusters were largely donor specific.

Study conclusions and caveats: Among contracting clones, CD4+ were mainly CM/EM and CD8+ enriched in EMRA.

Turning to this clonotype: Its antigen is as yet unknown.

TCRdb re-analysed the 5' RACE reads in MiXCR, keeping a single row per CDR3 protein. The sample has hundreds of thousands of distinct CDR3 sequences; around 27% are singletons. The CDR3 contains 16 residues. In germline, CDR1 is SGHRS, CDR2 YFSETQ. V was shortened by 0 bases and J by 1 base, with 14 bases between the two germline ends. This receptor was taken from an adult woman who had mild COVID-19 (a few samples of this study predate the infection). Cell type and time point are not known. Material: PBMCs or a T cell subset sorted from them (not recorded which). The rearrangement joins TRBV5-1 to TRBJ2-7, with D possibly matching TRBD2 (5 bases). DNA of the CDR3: TGCGCCAGCAGCTTGGCCTCGGCTTCGGGGTCCTACGAGCAGTACTTC. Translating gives CASSLASASGSYEQYF.